This T cell receptor beta chain was identified in a study of cytomegalovirus exposure and HLA in healthy donors. Overall study: The use of the same platform for the 110 or so validation repertoires and the 550 to 850 first-cohort repertoires was reported by a later analysis.

After removal of 1 base from V and 3 bases from J, the junction contained 4 bases not matched to a gene. The CDR3 length is 14 residues. The germline CDR1 and CDR2 sequences are SGDLS and YYNGEE. Profiled with immunoSEQ multiplex PCR; TCRdb holds only in-frame clones, not every one. The data show some 320,000 clones, about 90% seen once. Regarding this clone: The antigen is unknown.

Broader study findings: Researchers catalogued around 150 TCR beta chains as cytomegalovirus-associated. Cytomegalovirus status was reportedly diagnosed by the classifier with high specificity and sensitivity.

Specimen: PBMCs. The sequence was obtained from a woman in her twenties or thirties in good health and CMV-seropositive. The chain joins TRBV9 to TRBJ2-7, with TRBD2 matching 7 bases. CDR3 bases: TGTGCCAGCAGCGTACAGGGAGGGGACTACGAGCAGTACTTC. Amino acid sequence: CASSVQGGDYEQYF.